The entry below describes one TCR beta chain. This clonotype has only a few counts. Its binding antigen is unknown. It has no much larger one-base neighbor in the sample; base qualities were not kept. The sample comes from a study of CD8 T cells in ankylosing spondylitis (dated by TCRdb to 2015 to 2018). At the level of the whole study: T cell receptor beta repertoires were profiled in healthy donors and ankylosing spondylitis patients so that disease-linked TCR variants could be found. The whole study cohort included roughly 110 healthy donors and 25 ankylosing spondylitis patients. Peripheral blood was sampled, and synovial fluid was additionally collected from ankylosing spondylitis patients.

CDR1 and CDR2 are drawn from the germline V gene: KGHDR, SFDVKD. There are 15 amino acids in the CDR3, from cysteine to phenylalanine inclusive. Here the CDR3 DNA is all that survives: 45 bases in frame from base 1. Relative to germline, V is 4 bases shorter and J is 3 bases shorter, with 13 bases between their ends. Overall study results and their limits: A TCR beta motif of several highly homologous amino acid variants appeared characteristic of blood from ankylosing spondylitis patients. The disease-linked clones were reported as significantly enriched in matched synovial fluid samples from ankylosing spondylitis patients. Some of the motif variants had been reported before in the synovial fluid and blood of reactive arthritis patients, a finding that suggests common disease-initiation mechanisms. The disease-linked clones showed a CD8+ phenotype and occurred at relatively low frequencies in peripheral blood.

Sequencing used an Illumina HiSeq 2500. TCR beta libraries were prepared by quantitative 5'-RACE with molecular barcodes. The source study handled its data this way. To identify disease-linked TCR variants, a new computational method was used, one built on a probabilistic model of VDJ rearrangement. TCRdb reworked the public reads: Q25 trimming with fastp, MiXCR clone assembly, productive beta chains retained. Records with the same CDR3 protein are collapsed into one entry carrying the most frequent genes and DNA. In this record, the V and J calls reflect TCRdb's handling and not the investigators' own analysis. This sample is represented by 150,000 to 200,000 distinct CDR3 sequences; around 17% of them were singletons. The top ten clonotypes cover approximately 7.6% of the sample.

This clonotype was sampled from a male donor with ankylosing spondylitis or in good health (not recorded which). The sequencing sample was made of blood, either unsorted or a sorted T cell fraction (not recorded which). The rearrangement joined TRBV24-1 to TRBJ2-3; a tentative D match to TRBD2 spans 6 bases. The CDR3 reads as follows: CATSEPGTFTDTQYF. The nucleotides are TGTGCCACCAGTGAACCCGGGACTTTTACAGATACGCAGTATTTT.